Listed below are T cell receptor beta chains from one sample, sequenced in a study of Ad26.COV2.S vaccination and SARS-CoV-2 variants. Method: immunoSEQ multiplex PCR; TCRdb's copy keeps in-frame clones and lacks some. The sample carries some 250,000 clones, around nine tenths recorded once. The sequences come from peripheral blood, collected in a trial of Ad26.COV2.S vaccine versus placebo. The receptor source for this set is a person between 18 and 60 years old who received the Ad26.COV2.S COVID-19 vaccine or a placebo. Each CDR3 is given with its conserved first and last residue. Each record gives: J gene, clone size, V gene, D gene, CDR3 DNA, CDR3 protein. A D gene is named only where the DNA matches it firmly. The size of a clone is reported for some rows only, either as once, few or many, or as a class for expanded clones.

TRBJ1-3,NA,TRBV18,NA,TGTGCCAGCTCACCTTCCTTAGTATCTACGGGGAACACCATATATTTT,CASSPSLVSTGNTIYF
TRBJ2-7,NA,TRBV4-3,NA,TGCGCCAGCAGCCAAGAATCTGACTCGGGGCAGTACTTC,CASSQESDSGQYF
TRBJ2-7,NA,TRBV24-1,TRBD1,TGTGCCACCAGTGATTCGGGACAGGGGACCTACGAGCAGTACTTC,CATSDSGQGTYEQYF
TRBJ1-1,NA,TRBV19,TRBD1,TGTGCCAGTACGGGAACAGGGGCCCCGAACACTGAAGCTTTCTTT,CASTGTGAPNTEAFF
TRBJ2-7,NA,TRBV5-1,TRBD1,TGCGCCAGCAGCTTGGATGCGACAGGGTCGGGGGAGCAGTACTTC,CASSLDATGSGEQYF
TRBJ2-1,NA,TRBV24-1,TRBD2,TGTGCCACCAGTGATTTGACGACTAGCGGGAGGGCCTGGAATGAGCAGTTCTTC,CATSDLTTSGRAWNEQFF
TRBJ2-5,NA,TRBV9,TRBD2,TGTGCCAGCAGCGTAGAGGTCGCGGGAGAGGGAGAGACCCAGTACTTC,CASSVEVAGEGETQYF
TRBJ2-1,NA,TRBV28,TRBD2,TGTGCCAGCAGTTTCAGGGGGACTAGCCCTGGGAATGAGCAGTTCTTC,CASSFRGTSPGNEQFF
TRBJ1-1,NA,TRBV5-1,TRBD1,TGCGCCAGCAAAGCCGGGACAGGGGCTTCCACTGAAGCTTTCTTT,CASKAGTGASTEAFF
TRBJ2-1,NA,TRBV5-1,TRBD2,TGCGCCAGCAGCTTGGCCGGCGGGGGGGCCACAAATGAGCAGTTCTTC,CASSLAGGGATNEQFF
TRBJ2-5,NA,TRBV6-6,NA,TGTGCCAGCAGCCCAGCCACAGGGCCCCAAGAGACCCAGTACTTC,CASSPATGPQETQYF
TRBJ2-3,NA,TRBV7-3,TRBD2,TGTGCCAGCAGCTTGGGACTAGCCGGCACAGATACGCAGTATTTT,CASSLGLAGTDTQYF
TRBJ1-1,NA,TRBV18,NA,TGTGCCAGCTCCCAAGCCAACACTGAAGCTTTCTTT,CASSQANTEAFF
TRBJ2-1,once,TRBV5-4,TRBD2,TGTGCCAGCAGGGCAGCGGGGGCTAAACTAAACAATGAGCAGTTCTTC,CASRAAGAKLNNEQFF
TRBJ2-5,NA,TRBV7-3,TRBD2,TGTGCCAGCAGCTTAGGCCCGGGACTAGGCGGGGAGACCCAGTACTTC,CASSLGPGLGGETQYF
TRBJ1-1,NA,TRBV5-6,NA,TGTGCCAGCAGCTCTGGGCTCCAGAGGGCTTTCTTT,CASSSGLQRAFF
TRBJ2-3,NA,TRBV7-3,TRBD1,TGTGCCAGCAGCTCCCTAGGGACAGGGGGAAATACGCAGTATTTT,CASSSLGTGGNTQYF
TRBJ1-4,NA,TRBV5-5,NA,TGTGCCAGCAGCGGAACAGTTTTCGAAAAACTGTTTTTT,CASSGTVFEKLFF
TRBJ2-2,NA,TRBV6-5,NA,TGTGCCAGCAGTTTTCTGGGGGCGAACACCGGGGAGCTGTTTTTT,CASSFLGANTGELFF
TRBJ2-2,NA,TRBV4-2,TRBD2,TGTGCCAGCAGCCGCCCATGGCCGGGACTAGCGGGCACCGGGGAGCTGTTTTTT,CASSRPWPGLAGTGELFF
TRBJ2-5,NA,TRBV7-9,NA,TGTGCCAGCAGCTTAGACGGCAGAGGTGAGGAGACCCAGTACTTC,CASSLDGRGEETQYF
TRBJ1-3,many,TRBV7-3,NA,TGTGCCAGCAGCTTAATGGACACCTCAATCATCTCTGGAAACACCATATATTTT,CASSLMDTSIISGNTIYF